Below, one T cell receptor (beta chain) is given with its context. This record belongs to a study of PD-1 blockade in mismatch repair-deficient tumors. Germline lookup yields CDR1 SGDLS and CDR2 YYNGEE. With 3 bases clipped from V and 5 bases from J, the junction kept 6 bases outside the gene matches. The CDR3 runs 15 residues. The table came from immunoSEQ multiplex PCR; TCRdb's copy has only in-frame clones and leaves some out. The sample comprises just under 80,000 clones, 70% to 90% of which are singletons, and roughly 6% rests with the top ten. The chain recombines TRBV9 with TRBJ2-5, with 11 bases identical to TRBD1. This clonotype was sampled from an adult with mismatch repair-deficient cancer. Sequences were derived from peripheral blood, sampled 44 weeks after starting pembrolizumab. CDR3 in amino acids: CASSAGQGAWETQYF. The CDR3 coding sequence is TGTGCCAGCAGCGCCGGACAGGGGGCCTGGGAGACCCAGTACTTC.